The text below deals with one TCR beta chain. Its antigen remains unidentified. Sequenced by immunoSEQ multiplex PCR; TCRdb stores in-frame clones only, minus some. Here the sample spans some 30,000 clones, around 74% being singletons. The sort gate was single viable CD3+CD4+CD8-CD45RO+ cells for memory CD4+ T cells. Donors' CMV status reflects serum IgG against pp150, pp28, p38, p52. The sample belongs to a study of memory CD4+ T cells and cytomegalovirus serostatus. For the study at large: This sample comes from healthy Belgian adults, roughly 9 CMV seropositive, approximately 22 seronegative. Study-wide results and caveats: Suggested: most of the CMV-linked TCR signature lies in CD4+ memory cells. Each of approximately 73 CMV-associated TCRbeta sequences occurred in one to five individuals.

Sequenced sample: memory CD4+ T cells from blood. This sequence was found in an adult in good health and CMV-seronegative. Some clones in this sample may be carry-over from other donors' samples.

The chain's CDR3 is CASNTGGPGDTQYF. DNA for the CDR3: TGTGCCAGCAACACCGGGGGGCCTGGGGATACGCAGTATTTT. The chain links TRBV11-3 to TRBJ2-3, with a possible D match to TRBD2 (7 bases). The CDR3 consists of 14 residues. V lost 7 bases, J lost 6 bases, and 17 bases lay in between. CDR1 is SGHNT and CDR2 is YENEEA in the germline V gene.